This TCR beta chain was observed in a study of tumor-infiltrating lymphocytes in primary liver carcinoma. Study context: The patient group consisted of men and women aged 30 to 69 years. Whole-study results and caveats: Researchers report that only about 7.5-25% of top clones turned up in all five tumor regions.

The template, around 520 ng total RNA, yielded TCR beta cDNA made with a constant-region primer. A slightly modified ARM-PCR protocol with three nested multiplex PCR rounds produced these TCR beta libraries. Use of TRBV1-TRBV30 forward primers with a C-beta reverse primer characterized the first two PCR rounds, which lasted about 11 cycles each. TCRdb ran MiXCR on the multiplex PCR reads and lists one entry per CDR3 protein. This sample has tens of thousands of distinct CDR3 sequences; roughly 80% occur once, and the top ten carry roughly half. This CDR3 contains 18 residues. Germline assignment: CDR1 SGHRS and CDR2 YFSETQ. A note on this clonotype: Its antigen is not known. Germline and junction disagree at one end, which may indicate a read error.

Co-extraction yielded RNA and DNA from around 20-30 mg of unsorted bulk tissue. Input material: liver tumor tissue from sampling region 3. As to subset: tumor region T3, left-lateral pole. This chain connects TRBV5-1 to TRBJ2-7; tentatively, D is TRBD1 (7 bases). The receptor was derived from a man aged 40-50 years with primary liver carcinoma and hepatitis B virus infection. The CDR3 sequence is CACSLIGGGAGQSYEQYF. CDR3 in DNA: TGCGCCTGCAGCTTGATTGGCGGTGGCGCGGGACAGTCCTACGAGCAGTACTTC. The entire variable domain, with the rest obtained from reference TRBV5-1 and TRBJ2-7, is as follows: KAGVTQTPRYLIKTRGQQVTLSCSPISGHRSVSWYQQTPGQGLQFLFEYFSETQRNKGNFPGRFSGRQFSNSRSEMNVSTLELGDSALYLCACSLIGGGAGQSYEQYFGPGTRLTVT.